Below, 27 T cell receptor beta chains from the same sample are listed, as sequenced in a study of cytomegalovirus exposure and HLA in healthy donors. The PCR was carried out with 60 Vbeta primers and 13 Jbeta primers. TCRdb's table, derived via immunoSEQ multiplex PCR, lists solely in-frame clones and lacks some. Counted here are about 170,000 clones, more than 65% occurring once; the ten biggest clones make up approximately 1.6%. The sequenced sample consisted of PBMCs. The receptors here all came from a male donor in good health and CMV-seronegative.

The V call is TRBV6-5, the J call TRBJ1-2; TRBD1 is a possible D gene (6 bases). In germline, CDR1 is MNHEY, CDR2 SVGAGI. Trimming pared 6 bases from V and 0 bases from J, leaving 11 bases between. This CDR3 region has 14 residues. In DNA form, the CDR3 reads TGTGCCAGCAGCCCGGACAGCCCTAACTATGGCTACACCTTC. This sequence encodes CASSPDSPNYGYTF.

V is TRBV2 and J is TRBJ2-3; possible D gene TRBD2, 5 bases. This CDR3 has 12 residues. Germline V gene data show CDR1 as SNHLY and CDR2 as FYNNEI. V was cut by 7 bases and J by 5 bases, with 10 bases left in between. Here the CDR3 DNA reads TGTGCCAGCATGGGTCGGGGAGATACGCAGTATTTT. Translating it yields CASMGRGDTQYF.

This clone occurred a few times. The CDR3 protein is CASSRGGMTNEKLFF. In DNA, the CDR3 is TGTGCCAGCAGCAGAGGAGGGATGACTAATGAAAAACTGTTTTTT. The rearrangement links TRBV7-6 to TRBJ1-4, with unresolved D. The CDR3 totals 15 residues. Germline values: CDR1 SGHVS, CDR2 FNYEAQ. V was pared by 5 bases and J by 2 bases, with 12 bases between. The whole variable domain, filled in from reference TRBV7-6 and TRBJ1-4, reads GAGVSQSPRYKVTKRGQDVALRCDPISGHVSLYWYRQALGQGPEFLTYFNYEAQQDKSGLPNDRFSAERPEGSISTLTIQRTEQRDSAMYRCASSRGGMTNEKLFFGSGTQLSVL.

This chain connects TRBV4-1 to TRBJ1-4; TRBD1 matches at 9 bases. The CDR3 runs to 15 residues. The ends lost 2 bases at V and 8 bases at J; junction bases unmatched: 6. Germline assignment: CDR1 MGHRA and CDR2 YSYEKL. DNA for the CDR3: TGCGCCAGCAGCCAACCGGGACAGGGAAGGGAAAAACTGTTTTTT. Encoded protein: CASSQPGQGREKLFF.

The rearrangement uses TRBV7-6 and TRBJ2-6; a weak D match, TRBD2 (6 bases). Trimming shortened V by 0 bases and J by 4 bases, and 13 bases separated the two germline ends. The CDR3 has 17 amino acids. Germline CDR1 is SGHVS and CDR2 is FNYEAQ. CDR3 nucleotide sequence: TGTGCCAGCAGCTTAGCCGGGACTGTATCAGGGGCCAACGTCCTGACTTTC. Translated: CASSLAGTVSGANVLTF.

The chain has TRBV6-1 and TRBJ2-7; 10 positions match TRBD2. The CDR3 spans 15 residues. CDR1 is MNHNS, CDR2 SASEGT, per germline. J gave up 2 bases and V 3 bases, and 4 bases lay outside the gene matches. The CDR3 DNA reads as TGTGCCAGCAGTGATGTAGCGGGGGGAACCTACGAGCAGTACTTC. This encodes CASSDVAGGTYEQYF.

V usage is TRBV29-1 and J usage is TRBJ1-1; 7 positions match TRBD1. The CDR3 consists of 12 residues. The V gene end was trimmed by 6 bases and the J gene end by 3 bases; junction bases not matched to a gene: 4. The V gene's germline CDR1 is SQVTM and CDR2 ANQGSEA. The CDR3 DNA sequence: TGCAGCGTAGTAACAGGGGACACTGAAGCTTTCTTT. Translation gives CSVVTGDTEAFF.

The CDR3 loop reads CASSSTFERLSTGGYTF. The CDR3 region has the DNA TGTGCCAGCAGTTCTACCTTTGAGCGTCTGTCCACCGGTGGCTACACCTTC. The chain is built from TRBV28 and TRBJ1-2, with unresolved D. The CDR3 consists of 17 residues. Trimming removed 4 bases at V and 7 bases at J, with 25 bases between. Germline assignment: CDR1 MDHEN and CDR2 SYDVKM.

The gene calls are TRBV7-6 and TRBJ2-7; no definite D call. The V gene lost 5 bases and the J gene lost 5 bases, with 10 bases spanning the gap. Germline V gene lookup returns CDR1 SGHVS and CDR2 FNYEAQ. The CDR3 loop spans 12 amino acids. The CDR3 here is CASSAQWDEQYF. The CDR3 region has the DNA TGTGCCAGCAGCGCACAGTGGGACGAGCAGTACTTC.

The gene calls are TRBV11-2 and TRBJ1-1; D might be TRBD1 (5 bases). The V gene lost 1 base and the J gene lost 3 bases, with 12 bases spanning the gap. The CDR3 contains 15 residues. CDR1 and CDR2 from the germline V gene are SGHAT and FQNNGV. This CDR3 reads CASSLGGSRYTEAFF. CDR3 nucleotides: TGTGCCAGCAGCTTAGGGGGCAGTCGTTACACTGAAGCTTTCTTT.

The chain links TRBV6-5 to TRBJ2-7, with TRBD2 matching 8 bases. Germline assignment: CDR1 MNHEY and CDR2 SVGAGI. The length of the CDR3 is 16 residues. J lost 1 base, V lost 0 bases, and 5 bases had no gene match. The CDR3 DNA reads TGTGCCAGCAGTTACTCGGGGGCGGGGGGATCCTACGAGCAGTACTTC. Encoded protein: CASSYSGAGGSYEQYF.

V and J are TRBV9 and TRBJ2-5; weak D call: TRBD1 (6 bases). Trimming removed 2 bases from V and 5 bases from J, with 10 bases in between. The CDR3 length is 13 residues. Germline CDR1 SGDLS, CDR2 YYNGEE. This CDR3 reads CASSVTGRETQYF. The CDR3 nucleotides are TGTGCCAGCAGCGTTACAGGGCGGGAGACCCAGTACTTC. The full variable domain, its missing parts supplied by reference TRBV9 and TRBJ2-5, is DSGVTQTPKHLITATGQRVTLRCSPRSGDLSVYWYQQSLDQGLQFLIQYYNGEERAKGNILERFSAQQFPDLHSELNLSSLELGDSALYFCASSVTGRETQYFGPGTRLLVL.

The chain couples TRBV6-4 to TRBJ2-1; TRBD2 matches 7 bases. From germline, CDR1 is MRHNA and CDR2 SNTAGT. J lost 8 bases, V lost 8 bases, and 12 bases had no gene match. CDR3 length: 14 residues. The chain's CDR3 is CASRGGEGPDEQFF. CDR3 DNA: TGTGCCAGCCGCGGAGGGGAGGGCCCTGATGAGCAGTTCTTC.

V and J are TRBV6-5 and TRBJ1-2, with 12 bases that match TRBD1. The ends lost 3 bases at V and 8 bases at J; junction bases unmatched: 7. This CDR3 has 15 residues. Per germline, CDR1 MNHEY and CDR2 SVGAGI. DNA of the CDR3: TGTGCCAGCAGTTATTTGGGACAGGGGGCTGGCGGCTACACCTTC. Its translation: CASSYLGQGAGGYTF.

V and J are TRBV5-1 and TRBJ2-7; possible D gene TRBD1, 6 bases. The CDR3 has 13 amino acids. Germline CDR1 SGHRS, CDR2 YFSETQ. Trimming removed 5 bases at V and 5 bases at J, with 14 bases between. The DNA for the CDR3 is TGCGCCAGCAGGACCACAACAGGGAACGAGCAGTACTTC. It encodes CASRTTTGNEQYF.

V gene TRBV28 combines with J gene TRBJ2-1; D is possibly TRBD2 (6 bases). The CDR3 spans 15 residues. Germline V CDR1 and CDR2: MDHEN, SYDVKM. V lost 3 bases to trimming and J lost 4 bases, with 13 bases between them. The chain's CDR3 is CASSFAGSGYNEQFF. CDR3 coding DNA: TGTGCCAGCAGTTTTGCCGGGAGTGGTTACAATGAGCAGTTCTTC. The variable domain in full, with the rest retrieved from reference TRBV28 and TRBJ2-1, is DVKVTQSSRYLVKRTGEKVFLECVQDMDHENMFWYRQDPGLGLRLIYFSYDVKMKEKGDIPEGYSVSREKKERFSLILESASTNQTSMYLCASSFAGSGYNEQFFGPGTRLTVL.

V usage is TRBV7-2 and J usage is TRBJ1-2; no firm D call. The CDR3 has 13 amino acids. V lost 2 bases, J lost 5 bases, and 9 bases lay in between. Germline CDR1 is SGHTA and CDR2 is FQGNSA. The CDR3 sequence is CASSLPGSYGYTF. The DNA for the CDR3 is TGTGCCAGCAGCTTACCGGGATCTTATGGCTACACCTTC.

The chain joins TRBV28 to TRBJ2-7; tentative D call: TRBD1 (5 bases). Trimming shortened V by 2 bases and J by 0 bases, and 11 bases separated the two germline ends. The germline V gene has CDR1 MDHEN and CDR2 SYDVKM. This CDR3 contains 15 residues. The CDR3 region has the DNA TGTGCCAGCAGTTTACGCAGGGAAAGCTCCTACGAGCAGTACTTC. Protein product: CASSLRRESSYEQYF.

The chain links TRBV5-6 to TRBJ2-2, with D hard to call. Germline V gene data show CDR1 as SGHDT and CDR2 as YYEEEE. V lost 5 bases and J 6 bases, leaving 8 bases between the germline ends. The CDR3 loop spans 12 amino acids. The CDR3 DNA sequence: TGTGCCAGCAGGTCCTATCCCGGGGAGCTGTTTTTT. Amino acids: CASRSYPGELFF.

This rearrangement joins TRBV7-9 to TRBJ1-6; 7 bases line up with TRBD1. CDR3 length equals 16 residues. Germline CDR1 SEHNR, CDR2 FQNEAQ (reference sequence). After removal of 5 bases from V and 7 bases from J, the junction contained 11 bases not matched to a gene. CDR3 amino acids: CASSPTPRGQNSPLHF. CDR3 in DNA: TGTGCCAGCAGCCCCACACCAAGGGGGCAAAATTCACCCCTCCACTTT.

The chain recombines TRBV7-2 with TRBJ2-7; 7 bases map to TRBD2. CDR3 length: 13 amino acids. CDR1 SGHTA and CDR2 FQGNSA come from the germline V gene. J lost 5 bases, V lost 8 bases, and 9 bases had no gene match. The CDR3 bases are TGTGCCAGCCTACTAAGCGGGACCCACGAGCAGTACTTC. Its protein product is CASLLSGTHEQYF.

The rearrangement joins TRBV2 to TRBJ2-7, with 7 bases lining up with TRBD2. The CDR3 runs to 14 residues. Losses at the gene ends were 5 bases for V and 2 bases for J; bases not matched to a gene: 6. Germline V gives CDR1 SNHLY, CDR2 FYNNEI. DNA of the CDR3: TGTGCCAGCAGTCTTCGGCGGGGGACCTACGAGCAGTACTTC. Translating it yields CASSLRRGTYEQYF.

V gene TRBV28 combines with J gene TRBJ2-7; 14 bases align to TRBD2. V lost 5 bases and J lost 4; bases outside the gene matches: 10. The CDR3 extends over 17 amino acids. The V gene's germline CDR1 is MDHEN and CDR2 SYDVKM. Here the CDR3 DNA reads TGTGCCAGCAGTCCACCCTCGGGACTAGCGGGAGCTTACGAGCAGTACTTC. Its translation is CASSPPSGLAGAYEQYF.

The sample holds one count of this clone. The V call is TRBV2, the J call TRBJ1-5; D gene ambiguous. The CDR3 extends over 15 amino acids. With 7 bases removed from V and 0 bases from J, the gap between germline ends came to 13 bases. Germline V gives CDR1 SNHLY, CDR2 FYNNEI. CDR3 DNA sequence: TGTGCCAGCAACCAGGAAGCATATAGCAATCAGCCCCAGCATTTT. It yields the protein CASNQEAYSNQPQHF.

This rearrangement joins TRBV7-6 to TRBJ1-2, with a possible D match to TRBD1 (6 bases). V was shortened by 8 bases and J by 8 bases, with 18 bases between the two germline ends. The CDR3 has 13 amino acids. Germline V lookup: CDR1 SGHVS, CDR2 FNYEAQ. CDR3 in DNA: TGTGCCAGCCGCGCGGGGGGCTCGGGAGGCTACACCTTC. This gives the protein CASRAGGSGGYTF. The complete variable domain, with remaining parts taken from reference TRBV7-6 and TRBJ1-2, reads GAGVSQSPRYKVTKRGQDVALRCDPISGHVSLYWYRQALGQGPEFLTYFNYEAQQDKSGLPNDRFSAERPEGSISTLTIQRTEQRDSAMYRCASRAGGSGGYTFGSGTRLTVV.

The chain carries TRBV10-1 and TRBJ1-5; D not certain. CDR1 and CDR2 (germline): WNHNN, SYGVQD (reference sequence). V lost 1 base and J lost 7, with 17 bases in between. CDR3 size: 16 residues. The CDR3 is CASSEWSNHGGQPQHF. CDR3 DNA sequence: TGCGCCAGCAGTGAGTGGTCTAACCACGGAGGCCAGCCCCAGCATTTT.

This clone came up a few times. The chain has TRBV10-3 and TRBJ1-1; TRBD1 is a possible D gene (5 bases). The CDR3 runs to 13 residues. Germline values: CDR1 ENHRY, CDR2 SYGVKD. V was pared by 7 bases and J by 6 bases, with 15 bases between. The CDR3 loop is CAITSLGQAEAFF. In DNA form, the CDR3 reads TGTGCCATCACCTCCCTGGGGCAGGCTGAAGCTTTCTTT.